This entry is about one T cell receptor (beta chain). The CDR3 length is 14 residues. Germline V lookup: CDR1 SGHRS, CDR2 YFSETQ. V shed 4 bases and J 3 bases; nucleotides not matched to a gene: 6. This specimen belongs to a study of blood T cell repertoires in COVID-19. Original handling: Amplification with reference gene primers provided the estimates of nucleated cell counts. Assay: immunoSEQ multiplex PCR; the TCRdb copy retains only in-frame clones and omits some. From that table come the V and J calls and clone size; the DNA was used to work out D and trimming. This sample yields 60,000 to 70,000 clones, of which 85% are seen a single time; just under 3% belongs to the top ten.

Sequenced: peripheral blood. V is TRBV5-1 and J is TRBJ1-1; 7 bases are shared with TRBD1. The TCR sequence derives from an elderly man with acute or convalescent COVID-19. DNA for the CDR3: TGCGCCAGCAGCGGCCGGGACAGCTACACTGAAGCTTTCTTT. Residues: CASSGRDSYTEAFF.